Presented here are 24 T cell receptor beta chains from one specimen sequenced in a study of shared clonotypes between healthy human individuals. Sequenced by immunoSEQ multiplex PCR; TCRdb stores in-frame clones only, minus some. Of just over 2,000,000 clones listed, just under 95% are singletons. Naive CD8 isolation took CD45RO-negative cells positively selected for CCR7 and excluded terminally differentiated effector memory CD45RA+ cells. Material for sequencing was naive CD8+ T cells sorted from blood. These receptors were obtained from a man in his late teens or twenties in good health.

The chain links TRBV2 to TRBJ1-3; TRBD1 might be the D (5 bases). Germline loops: CDR1 SNHLY, CDR2 FYNNEI. The CDR3 extends over 16 amino acids. V lost 2 bases and J 7 bases, leaving 18 bases between the germline ends. The CDR3 protein is CASSEKTEGLGNTIYF. CDR3 in DNA: TGTGCCAGCAGTGAAAAGACCGAGGGGTTGGGGAACACCATATATTTT.

This sequence joins TRBV15 and TRBJ1-1, with 8 bases matching TRBD1. The CDR3 covers 12 residues. V shed 1 base and J 10 bases; nucleotides not matched to a gene: 2. Germline CDR1 is LNHNV and CDR2 is YYDKDF (reference sequence). In DNA form, the CDR3 reads TGTGCCACCAGCAGAGGGGACAGGTCAGCTTTCTTT. Amino acid sequence: CATSRGDRSAFF.

Points on this clone: With a much larger clone just one base away, this may be a read error. The gene calls are TRBV2 and TRBJ1-1, with D unresolved. This CDR3 is 12 amino acids long. V shed 2 bases and J shed 3 bases, with 4 bases lying between them. Per germline, CDR1 SNHLY and CDR2 FYNNEI. CDR3 protein: CASSERDTEAFF. The CDR3 DNA follows: TGTGCCAGCAGTGAACGGGACACTGAAGCTTTCTTT.

The J gene is TRBJ2-2, the V gene TRBV7-6, with D perhaps TRBD1 (6 bases). CDR3 length equals 16 residues. CDR1 and CDR2 (germline): SGHVS, FNYEAQ. V shed 1 base and J shed 4 bases, with 13 bases lying between them. CDR3 in DNA: TGTGCCAGCAGCTTAGTAAGAGGGGGTGGCACCGGGGAGCTGTTTTTT. This codes for CASSLVRGGGTGELFF.

The genes are TRBV7-8 and TRBJ2-7, with 10 bases identical to TRBD1. Germline V lookup: CDR1 SGHVS, CDR2 FQNEAQ. There are 14 residues in the CDR3. Losses at the gene ends were 10 bases for V and 2 bases for J; bases not matched to a gene: 8. The CDR3 sequence: CATWGQGPAYEQYF. As DNA, the CDR3 is TGTGCCACATGGGGACAGGGGCCCGCCTACGAGCAGTACTTC. Together with reference TRBV7-8 and TRBJ2-7, the CDR3 gives the full variable domain: GAGVSQSPRYKVAKRGQDVALRCDPISGHVSLFWYQQALGQGPEFLTYFQNEAQLDKSGLPSDRFFAERPEGSVSTLKIQRTQQEDSAVYLCATWGQGPAYEQYFGPGTRLTVT.

J is TRBJ2-3 and V is TRBV9, with TRBD2 matching 8 bases. The CDR3 consists of 16 residues. Germline assignment: CDR1 SGDLS and CDR2 YYNGEE. Unmatched junction bases numbered 7, after V lost 3 bases and J lost 1 base. The CDR3 protein is CASSEGVAGRTDTQYF. DNA of the CDR3: TGTGCCAGCAGCGAGGGGGTAGCGGGGCGCACAGATACGCAGTATTTT. The full variable domain, completed using reference TRBV9 and TRBJ2-3, is DSGVTQTPKHLITATGQRVTLRCSPRSGDLSVYWYQQSLDQGLQFLIQYYNGEERAKGNILERFSAQQFPDLHSELNLSSLELGDSALYFCASSEGVAGRTDTQYFGPGTRLTVL.

The chain's CDR3 is CASSWEGGNTGELFF. CDR3 sequence (DNA): TGTGCCAGCAGTTGGGAGGGAGGGAACACCGGGGAGCTGTTTTTT. The V and J genes are TRBV6-6 and TRBJ2-2; 7 bases line up with TRBD2. Germline loops: CDR1 MNHNY, CDR2 SVGAGI (reference sequence). The J segment lost 1 base and the V segment lost 4 bases, leaving 3 bases of the junction unmatched. This CDR3 is built from 15 residues.

This clone was detected once. V is TRBV4-2 and J is TRBJ2-5; D possibly corresponds to TRBD2 (5 bases). V lost 1 base and J 5 bases, leaving 14 bases between the germline ends. Germline V gene sequence: CDR1 LGHNA, CDR2 YNFKEQ. The CDR3 is 15 residues long. The CDR3, as DNA: TGTGCCAGCAGCCAAGTCCCGGGATCGTGGGAGACCCAGTACTTC. This sequence encodes CASSQVPGSWETQYF.

The chain combines TRBV14 with TRBJ2-5; D uncertain. In germline, CDR1 is SGHDN, CDR2 FVKESK. This CDR3 has 14 amino acids. The V end lost 6 bases, the J end lost 2 bases, and 13 bases lay between the germline ends. CDR3 sequence (DNA): TGTGCCAGCAGTCCAGAGGAGACGCAAGAGACCCAGTACTTC. Translated, it gives CASSPEETQETQYF.

CDR3 in amino acids: CASSIDLSREDYNEQFF. CDR3 DNA sequence: TGTGCCAGTAGTATAGACCTTAGCAGGGAGGACTACAATGAGCAGTTCTTC. This chain uses TRBV19 with TRBJ2-1; possible D gene TRBD2, 6 bases. Germline loops: CDR1 LNHDA, CDR2 SQIVND (reference sequence). The CDR3 has 17 amino acids. The V and J ends lost 0 bases and 3 bases respectively, with 15 bases between them.

The genes are TRBV4-1 and TRBJ2-1; either TRBD1 or TRBD2 may fit D (5 bases each). CDR3 length equals 12 residues. Germline values: CDR1 MGHRA, CDR2 YSYEKL. Trimming removed 5 bases from V and 12 bases from J, with 14 bases in between. The CDR3 spells CASSSVGTVQFF. The CDR3 bases are TGCGCCAGCAGCTCTGTGGGGACGGTGCAGTTCTTC.

The CDR3 DNA follows: TGTGCCAGCAGCTTAGAAGGGAGACTTGATGAGCAGTTCTTC. This translates into CASSLEGRLDEQFF. The gene calls are TRBV7-6 and TRBJ2-1; the D gene is possibly TRBD2 (5 bases). V dropped 1 base and J dropped 8 bases, with 12 bases sitting between them. The germline V gene encodes CDR1 SGHVS and CDR2 FNYEAQ. This CDR3 has 14 amino acids.

The chain has TRBV7-9 and TRBJ1-2, with D perhaps matching TRBD1 (6 bases). With 7 bases removed from V and 1 base from J, the gap between germline ends came to 16 bases. Germline loops: CDR1 SEHNR, CDR2 FQNEAQ (reference sequence). CDR3 length: 15 amino acids. The CDR3 here is CASISSGEVNYGYTF. As DNA, the CDR3 is TGTGCCAGCATCTCATCAGGGGAGGTTAACTATGGCTACACCTTC.

The CDR3, as DNA: TGTGCCTGGACCTCGGCAGGGTACGAGCAGTACTTC. Translating it yields CAWTSAGYEQYF. V gene TRBV30 combines with J gene TRBJ2-7, with a weak D call TRBD1 (5 bases). The length of the CDR3 is 12 residues. CDR1 is GTSNPN and CDR2 is SVGIG in the germline V gene (reference sequence). Trimming removed 4 bases from V and 4 bases from J, with 11 bases in between.

The genes are TRBV29-1 and TRBJ2-1; 10 bases are shared with TRBD2. Per germline, CDR1 SQVTM and CDR2 ANQGSEA. This CDR3 region has 13 residues. Losses at the gene ends were 4 bases for V and 9 bases for J; bases not matched to a gene: 6. The CDR3 region is CSVGRLAGAEQFF. CDR3 in DNA: TGCAGCGTTGGGCGGCTAGCGGGAGCTGAGCAGTTCTTC.

This clone was seen a single time. The V and J genes are TRBV27 and TRBJ1-1; TRBD1 matches at 12 bases. The V gene's germline CDR1 is MNHEY and CDR2 SMNVEV (reference sequence). The J segment lost 8 bases and the V segment lost 3 bases, leaving 4 bases of the junction unmatched. This CDR3 is built from 14 residues. The CDR3 loop reads CASSLGQGAIEAFF. CDR3 nucleotides: TGTGCCAGCAGTTTGGGACAGGGGGCGATCGAAGCTTTCTTT.

The V gene is TRBV13, the J gene TRBJ2-1; 9 nucleotides align to TRBD1. There are 16 residues in the CDR3. V dropped 4 bases and J dropped 7; count of bases not matched to a gene: 11. Germline loops: CDR1 PRHDT, CDR2 FYEKMQ (reference sequence). CDR3 residues: CASSSSGTGRTNEQFF. For the CDR3, the DNA is TGTGCCAGCAGCTCATCCGGGACAGGGCGGACGAATGAGCAGTTCTTC.

The chain recombines TRBV2 with TRBJ2-7; 9 positions agree with TRBD2. The CDR3 spans 13 residues. Germline V gene lookup returns CDR1 SNHLY and CDR2 FYNNEI. With 7 bases clipped from V and 3 bases from J, the junction kept 4 bases outside the gene matches. The CDR3 nucleotides are TGTGCCAGCAAGCGGGAGGCCCGCTACGAGCAGTACTTC. It translates to CASKREARYEQYF.

The chain joins TRBV5-1 to TRBJ2-2; TRBD1 might be the D (6 bases). This CDR3 comprises 15 residues. Germline assignment: CDR1 SGHRS and CDR2 YFSETQ. V was pared by 3 bases and J by 6 bases, with 15 bases between. The CDR3 sequence: CASSWDPQGSGELFF. The CDR3 DNA reads as TGCGCCAGCAGCTGGGACCCTCAGGGGTCCGGGGAGCTGTTTTTT.

The chain carries TRBV6-5 and TRBJ2-5, with D possibly being TRBD1 (5 bases). V was pared by 2 bases and J by 6 bases, with 16 bases between. The CDR3 has 15 amino acids. Germline V lookup: CDR1 MNHEY, CDR2 SVGAGI. This CDR3 is CASSYDGRVGQTQYF. In nucleotides, the CDR3 is TGTGCCAGCAGTTACGACGGCAGGGTCGGCCAGACCCAGTACTTC.

The V call is TRBV7-9, the J call TRBJ1-2, with 7 bases matching TRBD1. CDR3 size: 15 residues. Germline CDR1 is SEHNR and CDR2 is FQNEAQ (reference sequence). Trimming removed 5 bases from V and 8 bases from J; junction bases left unmatched: 14. CDR3 sequence reads: CASSPPGGGVEGYTF. The CDR3 DNA follows: TGTGCCAGCAGCCCACCCGGAGGGGGCGTCGAGGGCTACACCTTC.

The J gene is TRBJ1-1, the V gene TRBV10-3; TRBD1 is a possible D gene (6 bases). Germline CDR1 is ENHRY and CDR2 is SYGVKD. The CDR3 is 13 residues long. V was shortened by 7 bases and J by 5 bases, with 14 bases between the two germline ends. CDR3 sequence: CAINPGDRTEAFF. DNA of the CDR3: TGTGCCATCAACCCAGGAGACAGGACTGAAGCTTTCTTT.

This chain links TRBV7-2 with TRBJ2-5; no definite D call. The CDR3 is 12 residues long. Looked up from germline, CDR1 is SGHTA and CDR2 is FQGNSA. Trimming shortened V by 1 base and J by 5 bases, and 5 bases separated the two germline ends. The CDR3: CASSLVPETQYF. For the CDR3, the DNA is TGTGCCAGCAGCTTAGTGCCGGAGACCCAGTACTTC.

The genes are TRBV15 and TRBJ2-2; TRBD2 aligns across 11 bases. Germline-derived CDR1 and CDR2 are LNHNV and YYDKDF (reference sequence). Trimming at V came to 6 bases and at J to 3 bases, leaving 15 bases not matched to a gene. The CDR3 spans 19 residues. CDR3 in amino acids: CATRGSRGTSGSDTGELFF. The CDR3 nucleotides are TGTGCCACCAGGGGTTCTCGGGGAACTAGCGGGAGCGACACCGGGGAGCTGTTTTTT.